The 9 T cell receptor delta chains reported below all come from one sample, sequenced in a study of Vδ1+ human thymocytes. RNA was extracted from the cells and then reverse transcribed. The CDR3 regions were amplified by multiplex PCR from V-gene primers to a constant-region primer. TCRdb redid the clone calls on the multiplex PCR reads with CATT. Here the sample spans around 20,000 delta-chain clones, over 7% being singletons. Their cognate antigens are unknown. Findings of the study overall: Thymic TRG and TRD repertoires appeared highly polyclonal.

The sample was Vdelta1+ gamma-delta thymocytes from the thymus. Subset meaning: FACS-sorted CD3+ TCRalphabeta- TCRVdelta1+ TCRVdelta2- thymocytes. Every receptor here comes from a child less than two years old who had congenital heart surgery.

V gene TRDV1 combines with J gene TRDJ1, with TRDD2 as a possible D gene (5 bases). Germline values: CDR1 TSWWSYY, CDR2 QGS. The V end lost 3 bases, the J end lost 3 bases, and 23 bases lay between the germline ends. The CDR3 has 18 amino acids. This CDR3 is CALGEGPTGCPRPDKLIF. CDR3 in DNA: TGTGCTCTTGGGGAGGGCCCTACGGGGTGCCCTCGACCCGATAAACTCATCTTT.

The chain links TRDV1 to TRDJ1, with D possibly TRDD2 on 9 matching bases. The CDR3 has 20 residues. V lost 2 bases, J lost 0 bases, and 25 bases lay in between. CDR1 is TSWWSYY, CDR2 QGS, per germline. CDR3 DNA sequence: TGTGCTCTTGGGGAAGGGCCTTCCTACTGGGGGCTTCCGTACACCGATAAACTCATCTTT. It translates to CALGEGPSYWGLPYTDKLIF.

The chain links TRDV1 to TRDJ1; no clear D gene. Per the germline V gene, CDR1 is TSWWSYY and CDR2 is QGS. The CDR3 runs to 16 residues. V gave up 0 bases and J gave up 8 bases, with 19 bases separating them. CDR3 in amino acids: CALGELRPYGQAKLIF. DNA of the CDR3: TGTGCTCTTGGGGAACTGAGGCCTTATGGGCAGGCAAAACTCATCTTT.

This sequence joins TRDV1 and TRDJ1, with D tentatively TRDD3 (5 bases). TCRdb leaves out the J gene; it was filled in here by matching the DNA to germline. The CDR3 loop spans 20 amino acids. CDR1 and CDR2 (germline): TSWWSYY, QGS. Trimming shortened V by 1 base and J by 0 bases, and 24 bases separated the two germline ends. CDR3 region: CALGERPGGGWGLYTDKLIF. CDR3 sequence (DNA): TGTGCTCTTGGGGAACGTCCCGGAGGCGGTTGGGGACTCTACACCGATAAACTCATCTTT.

This clone showed up just a few times. This sequence joins TRDV1 and TRDJ1; TRDD3 matches 9 bases. This CDR3 has 20 residues. The V segment lost 0 bases and the J segment 1 base; nucleotides outside the gene matches: 15. The V gene's germline CDR1 is TSWWSYY and CDR2 QGS. For the CDR3, the DNA is TGTGCTCTTGGGGAACTAGATGCCCGTACTGGGGGAACTTCCACCGATAAACTCATCTTT. Translated, it gives CALGELDARTGGTSTDKLIF.

The chain joins TRDV1 to TRDJ1; the match to TRDD3 covers 11 bases. Germline CDR1 is TSWWSYY and CDR2 is QGS. This CDR3 has 21 residues. V shed 3 bases and J 3 bases; nucleotides not matched to a gene: 21. The CDR3: CALGDPPFLRNWGISSDKLIF. In DNA form, the CDR3 reads TGTGCTCTTGGGGACCCTCCCTTCCTACGTAACTGGGGGATATCTTCCGATAAACTCATCTTT.

This chain connects TRDV1 to TRDJ1; 9 bases agree with TRDD3. The CDR3 loop spans 17 amino acids. CDR1 TSWWSYY and CDR2 QGS come from the germline V gene. V dropped 1 base and J dropped 0; count of bases not matched to a gene: 6. CDR3 DNA sequence: TGTGCTCTTGGGGAACGGGGGGGATACCCGAACACCGATAAACTCATCTTT. Encoded protein: CALGERGGYPNTDKLIF.

This clone was counted between two and nine times. V usage is TRDV1 and J usage is TRDJ1; D perhaps matches TRDD3 (8 bases). CDR1 and CDR2 from the germline V gene are TSWWSYY and QGS. The CDR3 is made up of 20 amino acids. Trimming took 2 bases from V and 0 from J, leaving 25 bases between them. The CDR3 sequence: CALGEYVPTSTGGHTDKLIF. The DNA of the CDR3 is TGTGCTCTTGGGGAATACGTTCCTACGAGTACTGGGGGGCACACCGATAAACTCATCTTT.

The V call is TRDV1, the J call TRDJ1; TRDD3 is a possible D gene (5 bases). V was shortened by 0 bases and J by 1 base, with 12 bases between the two germline ends. Germline CDR1 and CDR2: TSWWSYY and QGS. The CDR3 totals 16 residues. The CDR3 DNA reads TGTGCTCTTGGGGAACTAGTCGCGTGGGGCACCGATAAACTCATCTTT. Amino acids: CALGELVAWGTDKLIF.